This T cell receptor (beta chain) was recovered during a study of CD8 T cells in Susac syndrome. Study-wide results and limits: As the study acknowledged, the number of individuals who were part of its TCR sequencing and HLA analysis was relatively small.

This CDR3 has 12 residues. The germline gives CDR1 SQVTM, CDR2 ANQGSEA. V dropped 4 bases and J dropped 6 bases, with 10 bases sitting between them. The RNA input was roughly 0.45 to 1 ug, and it was reverse transcribed with random hexamers. One entry per CDR3 protein, called by TCRdb with MiXCR from the immunoSEQ multiplex PCR reads. This sample has roughly 150,000 distinct CDR3 sequences; 94% occur once, and the top ten carry 0.21%. Concerning this clonotype itself: The antigen is undetermined.

Included as multiple sclerosis controls were treatment-naive patients who had stable or active relapsing-remitting disease. FACS enriched CD8+ TEMRA cells, while bulk CD8+ and CD4+ were negatively isolated. The sequence was collected from a human donor with multiple sclerosis. J is TRBJ2-1 and V is TRBV29-1; no firm D call. Sequencing was carried out using CD8+ T cells from PBMCs. The CDR3 sequence is CSVGGFGNEQFF. CDR3 nucleotides: TGCAGCGTTGGTGGGTTTGGCAATGAGCAGTTCTTC.